The T cell receptor beta chain described here comes from a study of blood T cell repertoires in COVID-19. As for the study in general: There were acute and convalescent COVID-19 samples, and they came from the United States, Italy and Spain. T cells, B-cell-depleted T cells, or PBMCs supplied cDNA or gDNA.

As handled by the study authors: It was from reference gene primer amplification that nucleated cell counts were estimated. Some clones are missing from TCRdb's copy, which holds only in-frame ones; the method was immunoSEQ multiplex PCR. V and J calls and clone size are as listed in that table; D and trimming were resolved from the DNA. This repertoire shows under 250,000 clones, roughly 86% found once; its top ten account for roughly 1.6%. This CDR3 region has 12 residues. V was trimmed by 5 bases and J by 2 bases, leaving 7 bases between them. In germline, CDR1 is MNHEY, CDR2 SVGEGT. Sequenced: peripheral blood. This receptor was obtained from a woman aged 60-75 years who had recovered from COVID-19. The chain links TRBV6-2 or TRBV6-3 to TRBJ2-7; D remains ambiguous. The CDR3 sequence: CASSHRTYEQYF. The CDR3 DNA reads as TGTGCCAGCAGTCACAGAACCTACGAGCAGTACTTC.